This T cell receptor (beta chain) was sequenced during a study of beta chain features in type 1 diabetes. General study findings and limits: When Type 1 diabetes patients were examined, their TCRB CDR3s proved moderately but significantly shorter in all four CD4+ subsets. Lower insertion and higher deletion counts appeared at VDJ junctions in type 1 diabetes patients.

The ends were cut back, 0 bases at V and 4 bases at J, with 15 bases in the middle. Germline values: CDR1 GTSNPN, CDR2 SVGIG (reference sequence). The CDR3 runs 16 residues. TCRB transcripts that were expressed got sequenced, as all of the isolated RNA had been reverse transcribed. Assay: immunoSEQ multiplex PCR; the TCRdb copy retains only in-frame clones and omits some. The sample has 630,000 or so clones, about 14% seen once. Via CD45RO/CCR7/CD25/CD127/CD95/CD27, cells of the CD4+ naive, central memory, regulatory and stem cell-like memory subsets were sorted. This clone was seen more than once but under ten times. Antigen unknown.

V gene TRBV30 combines with J gene TRBJ1-4, with unresolved D. The clonotype comes from a man in his late teens or twenties with type 1 diabetes. The material sequenced was naive CD4+ T cells from blood. Here the CDR3 DNA reads TGTGCCTGGAGTGTGAAAACCCATCAGATTAATGAAAAACTGTTTTTT. This encodes CAWSVKTHQINEKLFF.